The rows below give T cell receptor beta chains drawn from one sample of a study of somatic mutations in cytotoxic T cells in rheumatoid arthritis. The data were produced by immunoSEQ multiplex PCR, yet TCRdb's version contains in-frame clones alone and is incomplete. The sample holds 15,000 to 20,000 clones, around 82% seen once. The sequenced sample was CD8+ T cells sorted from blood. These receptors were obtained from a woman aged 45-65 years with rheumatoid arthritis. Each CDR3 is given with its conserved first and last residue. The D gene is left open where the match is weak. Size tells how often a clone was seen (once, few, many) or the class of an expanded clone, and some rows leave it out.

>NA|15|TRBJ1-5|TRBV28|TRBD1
CASRETGMSNQPQHF
TGTGCCAGCAGAGAGACAGGGATGAGCAATCAGCCCCAGCATTTT
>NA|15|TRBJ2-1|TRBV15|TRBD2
CATSRGLSSYNEQFF
TGTGCCACCAGCAGGGGACTAAGCTCCTACAATGAGCAGTTCTTC
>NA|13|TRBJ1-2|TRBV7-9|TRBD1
CASSWDRDHGYTF
TGTGCCAGCAGCTGGGACAGGGACCATGGCTACACCTTC
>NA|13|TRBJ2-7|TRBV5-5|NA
CASSPDISYEQYF
TGTGCCAGCAGCCCGGACATTTCCTACGAGCAGTACTTC
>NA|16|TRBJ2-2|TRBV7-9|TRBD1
CASSYPGGGHTGELFF
TGTGCCAGCAGCTATCCAGGGGGCGGGCACACCGGGGAGCTGTTTTTT
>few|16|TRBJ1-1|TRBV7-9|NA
CASSLDPRDMNTEAFF
TGTGCCAGCAGCTTGGACCCTAGGGACATGAACACTGAAGCTTTCTTT
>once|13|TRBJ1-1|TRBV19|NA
CASAISVNTEAFF
TGTGCCAGTGCCATTAGTGTGAACACTGAAGCTTTCTTT
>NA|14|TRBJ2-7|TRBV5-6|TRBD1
CASSLFEGADEQYF
TGTGCCAGCAGCTTGTTTGAGGGGGCCGACGAGCAGTACTTC
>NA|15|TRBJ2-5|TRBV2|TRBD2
CASSEGAGGKETQYF
TGTGCCAGCAGTGAGGGAGCGGGGGGCAAAGAGACCCAGTACTTC
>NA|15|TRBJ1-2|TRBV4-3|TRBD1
CASSQEGQANYGYTF
TGCGCCAGCAGCCAAGAGGGACAGGCTAACTATGGCTACACCTTC
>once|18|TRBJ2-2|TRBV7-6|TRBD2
CASSLYGTSGRLGGELFF
TGTGCCAGCAGCTTGTACGGGACTAGCGGGAGGCTTGGCGGGGAGCTGTTTTTT
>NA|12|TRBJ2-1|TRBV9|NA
CASSALLNEQFF
TGTGCCAGCAGCGCCTTATTAAATGAGCAGTTCTTC
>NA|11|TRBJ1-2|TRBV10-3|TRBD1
CAMKTGPGYTF
TGTGCCATGAAGACAGGGCCCGGCTACACCTTC
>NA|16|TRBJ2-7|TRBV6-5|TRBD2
CASSYGTSGGANEQYF
TGTGCCAGCAGTTACGGGACTAGCGGGGGGGCCAACGAGCAGTACTTC
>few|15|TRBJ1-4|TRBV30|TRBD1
CAWTPWTGGDEKLFF
TGTGCCTGGACCCCCTGGACAGGGGGCGATGAAAAACTGTTTTTT
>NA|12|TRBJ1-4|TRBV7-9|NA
CASSLAAEKLFF
TGTGCCAGCAGCTTAGCGGCAGAAAAACTGTTTTTT
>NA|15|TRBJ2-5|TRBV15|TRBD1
CATSRGQGILEAQYF
TGTGCCACCAGCAGAGGACAGGGGATTTTGGAGGCCCAGTACTTC
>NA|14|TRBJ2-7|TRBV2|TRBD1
CASSDLGTATKQYF
TGTGCCAGCAGTGACTTAGGGACAGCTACGAAGCAGTACTTC